These 7 T cell receptor beta chains were all obtained from the same sample, sequenced in a study of blood T cell repertoires in COVID-19. Measured with immunoSEQ multiplex PCR; TCRdb has only the in-frame clones, and not every one. This sample has approximately 99,000 clones, with 60% to 85% found just once. Sample: peripheral blood. These receptors were collected from a woman aged 40-49 years with acute or convalescent COVID-19.

The V and J genes are TRBV27 and TRBJ2-7, with 7 bases lining up with TRBD1. J lost 3 bases, V lost 6 bases, and 8 bases had no gene match. The V gene's germline CDR1 is MNHEY and CDR2 SMNVEV (reference sequence). This CDR3 spans 14 amino acids. CDR3 protein: CASRPGTAVYEQYF. The CDR3 DNA sequence: TGTGCCAGCAGACCCGGGACAGCCGTCTACGAGCAGTACTTC.

A few counts support this clone. The chain has TRBV5-1 and TRBJ2-3; possibly TRBD2 for D (7 bases). Germline V gives CDR1 SGHRS, CDR2 YFSETQ. Trimming cost V 1 base and J 2 bases, with 11 bases left between them. This CDR3 spans 15 amino acids. The CDR3 reads CASSLRGADTDTQYF. DNA of the CDR3: TGCGCCAGCAGCTTGCGGGGGGCGGACACAGATACGCAGTATTTT. The full variable domain, completed using reference TRBV5-1 and TRBJ2-3, is KAGVTQTPRYLIKTRGQQVTLSCSPISGHRSVSWYQQTPGQGLQFLFEYFSETQRNKGNFPGRFSGRQFSNSRSEMNVSTLELGDSALYLCASSLRGADTDTQYFGPGTRLTVL.

CDR3 loop: CSASPGLVKGYNEQFF. CDR3 sequence (DNA): TGCAGTGCTAGTCCGGGACTAGTAAAAGGCTACAATGAGCAGTTCTTC. The chain joins TRBV20-1 to TRBJ2-1; 8 nucleotides match TRBD2. Per the germline V gene, CDR1 is DFQATT and CDR2 is SNEGSKA (reference sequence). Trimming cost V 3 bases and J 3 bases; bases outside gene matches: 10. The CDR3 is 16 residues long.

V is TRBV5-6 and J is TRBJ2-1, with 11 bases identical to TRBD1. CDR3 size: 14 residues. Trimming cost V 4 bases and J 6 bases; bases outside gene matches: 3. Germline lookup yields CDR1 SGHDT and CDR2 YYEEEE. The CDR3 loop reads CASSGQGAGNEQFF. CDR3 sequence (DNA): TGTGCCAGCAGCGGACAGGGGGCGGGCAATGAGCAGTTCTTC.

V gene TRBV7-3 combines with J gene TRBJ2-3; 8 bases are shared with TRBD2. V shed 3 bases, J shed 6 bases, and the junction held 8 bases outside the gene matches. CDR1 and CDR2 (germline): SGHTA, FQGTGA. The CDR3 sequence is 15 residues long. The CDR3 coding sequence is TGTGCCAGCAGCTTTAGCGGGGCGCCTGGGGATACGCAGTATTTT. Translating it yields CASSFSGAPGDTQYF.

The rearrangement uses TRBV6-1 and TRBJ1-6, with TRBD1 matching over 11 bases. V dropped 3 bases and J dropped 10; count of bases not matched to a gene: 5. Per germline, CDR1 MNHNS and CDR2 SASEGT. CDR3 length equals 15 residues. The CDR3 bases are TGTGCCAGCAGTGAGGGGACAGGGGGTAGATCACCCCTCCACTTT. Translation gives CASSEGTGGRSPLHF.

The J gene is TRBJ2-7, the V gene TRBV28; 9 bases agree with TRBD1. V gave up 6 bases and J gave up 9 bases; unmatched junction bases: 15. The CDR3 contains 15 residues. Germline V gene data show CDR1 as MDHEN and CDR2 as SYDVKM. The CDR3 loop reads CASSLTGGWMYGQYF. CDR3 nucleotide sequence: TGTGCCAGCAGCCTTACAGGGGGCTGGATGTATGGGCAGTACTTC.